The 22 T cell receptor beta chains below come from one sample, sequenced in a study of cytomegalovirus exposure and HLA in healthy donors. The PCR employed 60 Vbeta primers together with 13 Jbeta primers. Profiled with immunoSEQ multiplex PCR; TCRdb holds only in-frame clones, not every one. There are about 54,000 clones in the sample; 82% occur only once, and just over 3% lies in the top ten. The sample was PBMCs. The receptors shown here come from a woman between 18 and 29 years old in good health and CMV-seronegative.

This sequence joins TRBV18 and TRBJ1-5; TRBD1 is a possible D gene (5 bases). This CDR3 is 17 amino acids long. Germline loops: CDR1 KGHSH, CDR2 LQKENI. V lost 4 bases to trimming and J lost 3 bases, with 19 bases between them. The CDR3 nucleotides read TGTGCCAGCTCACTCAACGCGGGGGGACGGAACAATCAGCCCCAGCATTTT. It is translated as CASSLNAGGRNNQPQHF.

The CDR3 is CASSLTSGKSYNEQFF. In DNA, the CDR3 is TGCGCCAGCAGCTTGACTAGCGGGAAATCCTACAATGAGCAGTTCTTC. The V gene is TRBV5-1, the J gene TRBJ2-1; 10 nucleotides align to TRBD2. CDR3 length: 16 amino acids. CDR1 and CDR2 (germline): SGHRS, YFSETQ. V dropped 1 base and J dropped 1; count of bases not matched to a gene: 2. Combining the CDR3 with reference TRBV5-1 and TRBJ2-1 gives the whole variable domain KAGVTQTPRYLIKTRGQQVTLSCSPISGHRSVSWYQQTPGQGLQFLFEYFSETQRNKGNFPGRFSGRQFSNSRSEMNVSTLELGDSALYLCASSLTSGKSYNEQFFGPGTRLTVL.

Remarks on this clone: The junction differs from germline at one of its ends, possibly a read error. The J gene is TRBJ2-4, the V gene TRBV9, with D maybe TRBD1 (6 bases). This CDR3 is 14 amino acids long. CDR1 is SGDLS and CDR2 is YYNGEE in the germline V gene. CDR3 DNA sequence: TGTGCCAGCAGGTCGAGGGACAACAAAAACAGTCAGTACTTC. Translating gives CASRSRDNKNSQYF.

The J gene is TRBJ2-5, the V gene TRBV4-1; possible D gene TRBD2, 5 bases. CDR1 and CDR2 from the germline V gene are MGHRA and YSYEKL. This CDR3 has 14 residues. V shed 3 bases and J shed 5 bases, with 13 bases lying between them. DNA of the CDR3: TGCGCCAGCAGCCAGGACTCCAGTTCGGAGACCCAGTACTTC. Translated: CASSQDSSSETQYF.

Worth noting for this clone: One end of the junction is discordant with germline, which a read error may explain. The CDR3 is CAGARGDGVEYF. The CDR3 region has the DNA TGTGCCGGCGCCAGGGGAGACGGTGTAGAATATTTT. The chain joins TRBV27 to TRBJ1-5; the D gene is possibly TRBD1 (6 bases). The V gene's germline CDR1 is MNHEY and CDR2 SMNVEV (reference sequence). The CDR3 covers 12 residues.

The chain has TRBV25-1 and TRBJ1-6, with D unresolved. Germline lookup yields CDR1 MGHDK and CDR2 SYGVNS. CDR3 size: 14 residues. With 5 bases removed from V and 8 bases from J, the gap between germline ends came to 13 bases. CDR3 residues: CASSRSGRDSPLHF. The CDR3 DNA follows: TGTGCCAGCAGTCGCTCCGGGCGGGATTCACCCCTCCACTTT.

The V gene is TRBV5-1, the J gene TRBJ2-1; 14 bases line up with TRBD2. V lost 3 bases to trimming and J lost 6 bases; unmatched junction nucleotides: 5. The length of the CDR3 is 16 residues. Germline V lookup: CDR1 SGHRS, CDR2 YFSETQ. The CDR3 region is CASSWGLAGVTNEQFF. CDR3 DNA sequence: TGCGCCAGCAGCTGGGGACTAGCGGGAGTAACCAATGAGCAGTTCTTC.

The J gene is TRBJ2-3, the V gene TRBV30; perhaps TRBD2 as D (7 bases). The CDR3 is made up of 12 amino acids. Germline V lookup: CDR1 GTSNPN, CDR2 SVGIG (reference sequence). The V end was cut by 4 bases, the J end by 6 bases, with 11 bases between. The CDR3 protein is CAWTGGGDTQYF. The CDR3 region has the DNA TGTGCCTGGACGGGGGGCGGGGATACGCAGTATTTT.

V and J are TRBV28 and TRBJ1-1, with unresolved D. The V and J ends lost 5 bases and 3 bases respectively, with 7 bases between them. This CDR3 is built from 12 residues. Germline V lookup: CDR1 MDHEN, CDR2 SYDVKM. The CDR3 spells CASSPPYTEAFF. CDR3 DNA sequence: TGTGCCAGCAGTCCTCCCTACACTGAAGCTTTCTTT.

The CDR3 is CASRNRQGVDYGYTF. The CDR3 nucleotides are TGTGCCAGCCGTAATCGACAGGGGGTGGACTATGGCTACACCTTC. This chain connects TRBV5-4 to TRBJ1-2, with 9 bases fitting TRBD1. CDR1 and CDR2 (germline): SGHNT, YYREEE (reference sequence). CDR3 length: 15 amino acids. V trimming: 7 bases; J trimming: 3 bases; junction bases outside the gene matches: 10. The whole variable domain, filled in from reference TRBV5-4 and TRBJ1-2, reads ETGVTQSPTHLIKTRGQQVTLRCSSQSGHNTVSWYQQALGQGPQFIFQYYREEENGRGNFPPRFSGLQFPNYSSELNVNALELDDSALYLCASRNRQGVDYGYTFGSGTRLTVV.

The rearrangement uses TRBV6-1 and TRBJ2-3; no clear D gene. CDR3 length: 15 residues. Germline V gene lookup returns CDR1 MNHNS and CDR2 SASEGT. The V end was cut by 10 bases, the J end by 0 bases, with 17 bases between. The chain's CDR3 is CATPTLVRSTDTQYF. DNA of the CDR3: TGTGCCACTCCGACCCTAGTCAGAAGCACAGATACGCAGTATTTT.

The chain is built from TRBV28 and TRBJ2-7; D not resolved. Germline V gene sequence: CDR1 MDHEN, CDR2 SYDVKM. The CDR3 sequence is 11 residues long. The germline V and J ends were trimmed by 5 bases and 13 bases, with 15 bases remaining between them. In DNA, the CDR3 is TGTGCCAGCAGTGAAACCTACCGTGAATACTTC. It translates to CASSETYREYF.

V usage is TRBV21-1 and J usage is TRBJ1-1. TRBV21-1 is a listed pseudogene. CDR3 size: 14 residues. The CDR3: CASGVWGVNTEAFF. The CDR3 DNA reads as TGTGCCAGCGGCGTATGGGGGGTGAACACTGAAGCTTTCTTT.

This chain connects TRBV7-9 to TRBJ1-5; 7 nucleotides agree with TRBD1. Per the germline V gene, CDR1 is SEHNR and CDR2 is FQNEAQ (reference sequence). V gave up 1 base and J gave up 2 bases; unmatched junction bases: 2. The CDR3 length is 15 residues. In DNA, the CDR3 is TGTGCCAGCAGCTTAGGAGGGGGCGGCAATCAGCCCCAGCATTTT. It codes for CASSLGGGGNQPQHF.

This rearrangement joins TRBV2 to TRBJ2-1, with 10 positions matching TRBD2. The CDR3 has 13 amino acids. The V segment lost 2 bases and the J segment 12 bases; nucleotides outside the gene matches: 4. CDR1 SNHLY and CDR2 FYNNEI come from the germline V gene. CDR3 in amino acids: CASSESLAGAQFF. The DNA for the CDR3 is TGTGCCAGCAGTGAATCCCTAGCGGGAGCGCAGTTCTTC.

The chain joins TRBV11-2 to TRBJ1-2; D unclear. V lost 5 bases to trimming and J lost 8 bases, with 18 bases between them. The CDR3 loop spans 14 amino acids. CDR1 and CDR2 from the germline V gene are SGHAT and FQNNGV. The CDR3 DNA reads TGTGCCAGCAGCCCGGACTCCCGAGGAAGAGGCTACACCTTC. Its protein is CASSPDSRGRGYTF. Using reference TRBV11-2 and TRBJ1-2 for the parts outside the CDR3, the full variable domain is EAGVAQSPRYKIIEKRQSVAFWCNPISGHATLYWYQQILGQGPKLLIQFQNNGVVDDSQLPKDRFSAERLKGVDSTLKIQPAKLEDSAVYLCASSPDSRGRGYTFGSGTRLTVV.

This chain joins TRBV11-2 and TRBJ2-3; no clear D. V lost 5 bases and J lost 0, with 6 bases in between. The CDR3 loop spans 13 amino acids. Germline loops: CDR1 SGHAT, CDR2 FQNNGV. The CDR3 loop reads CASSPQSTDTQYF. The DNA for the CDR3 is TGTGCCAGCAGCCCACAGAGCACAGATACGCAGTATTTT.

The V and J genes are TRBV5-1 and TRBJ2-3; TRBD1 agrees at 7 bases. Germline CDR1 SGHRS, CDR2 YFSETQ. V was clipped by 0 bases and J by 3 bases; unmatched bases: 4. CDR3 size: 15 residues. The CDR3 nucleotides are TGCGCCAGCAGCTTGGACAGGGGCAAGACAGATACGCAGTATTTT. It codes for CASSLDRGKTDTQYF. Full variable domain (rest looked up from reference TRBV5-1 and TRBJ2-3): KAGVTQTPRYLIKTRGQQVTLSCSPISGHRSVSWYQQTPGQGLQFLFEYFSETQRNKGNFPGRFSGRQFSNSRSEMNVSTLELGDSALYLCASSLDRGKTDTQYFGPGTRLTVL.

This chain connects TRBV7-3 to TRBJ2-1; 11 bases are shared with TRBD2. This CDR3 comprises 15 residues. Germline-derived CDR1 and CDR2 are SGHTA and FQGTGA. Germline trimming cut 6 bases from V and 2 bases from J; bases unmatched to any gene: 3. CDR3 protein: CASSIAGGPYNEQFF. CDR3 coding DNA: TGTGCCAGCAGTATAGCGGGAGGGCCCTACAATGAGCAGTTCTTC.

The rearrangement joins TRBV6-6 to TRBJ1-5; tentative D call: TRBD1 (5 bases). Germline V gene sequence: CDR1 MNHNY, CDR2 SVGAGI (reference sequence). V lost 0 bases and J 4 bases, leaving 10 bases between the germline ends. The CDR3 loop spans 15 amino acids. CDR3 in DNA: TGTGCCAGCAGTTACTCGGGGGGGGAAAATCAGCCCCAGCATTTT. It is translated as CASSYSGGENQPQHF.

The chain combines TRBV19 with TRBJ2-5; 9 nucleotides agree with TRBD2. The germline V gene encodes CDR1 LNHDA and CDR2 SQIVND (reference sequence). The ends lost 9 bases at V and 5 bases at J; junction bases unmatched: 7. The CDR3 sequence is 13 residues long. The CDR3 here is CASAGGARETQYF. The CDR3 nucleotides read TGTGCCAGCGCGGGGGGGGCGCGTGAGACCCAGTACTTC.

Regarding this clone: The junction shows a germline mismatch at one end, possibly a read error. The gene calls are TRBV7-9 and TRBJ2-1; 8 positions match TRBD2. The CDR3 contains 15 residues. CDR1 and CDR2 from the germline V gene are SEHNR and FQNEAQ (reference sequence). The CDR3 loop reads CSSSPTTSAYNEQFF. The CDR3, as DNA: TGTTCCAGCAGCCCGACGACTAGCGCCTACAATGAGCAGTTCTTC.